The 26 T cell receptor beta chains below all came from one sample that was sequenced in a study of cytomegalovirus exposure and HLA in healthy donors. A multiplex PCR was run with 60 Vbeta primers and 13 Jbeta primers. The protocol was immunoSEQ multiplex PCR, while the TCRdb copy is restricted to in-frame clones and leaves out a portion. Here the sample spans about 140,000 clones, roughly four fifths being singletons. The source material was PBMCs. Source of these receptors: a woman aged 40 to 49 in good health and CMV-seronegative.

This chain uses TRBV7-8 with TRBJ1-1, with TRBD1 as a possible D gene (5 bases). The CDR3 length is 13 residues. The germline CDR1 and CDR2 sequences are SGHVS and FQNEAQ. The germline V and J ends were trimmed by 4 bases and 1 base, with 7 bases remaining between them. The CDR3, as DNA: TGTGCCAGCAGCTCCCAGGGGAACACTGAAGCTTTCTTT. Amino acid sequence: CASSSQGNTEAFF.

V gene TRBV5-4 combines with J gene TRBJ2-5, with D uncertain. From germline, CDR1 is SGHNT and CDR2 YYREEE (reference sequence). V was cut by 2 bases and J by 0 bases, with 2 bases left in between. CDR3 size: 12 residues. The CDR3: CASSFYQETQYF. The CDR3 nucleotides read TGTGCCAGCAGCTTCTACCAAGAGACCCAGTACTTC.

This clone showed up just once. This rearrangement joins TRBV7-6 to TRBJ2-2, with D possibly matching TRBD1 (6 bases). The V gene lost 10 bases and the J gene lost 1 base, with 19 bases spanning the gap. The CDR3 runs 16 residues. Germline V gene sequence: CDR1 SGHVS, CDR2 FNYEAQ. DNA of the CDR3: TGTGCCACAGGCCCAGGGGCCCGATTGAACACCGGGGAGCTGTTTTTT. Residues: CATGPGARLNTGELFF. Combining the CDR3 with reference TRBV7-6 and TRBJ2-2 gives the whole variable domain GAGVSQSPRYKVTKRGQDVALRCDPISGHVSLYWYRQALGQGPEFLTYFNYEAQQDKSGLPNDRFSAERPEGSISTLTIQRTEQRDSAMYRCATGPGARLNTGELFFGEGSRLTVL.

The V call is TRBV4-3, the J call TRBJ2-3; the match to TRBD2 covers 9 bases. This CDR3 is built from 18 residues. Germline CDR1 reads LGHNA; CDR2 reads YSLEER. V was pared by 2 bases and J by 0 bases, with 9 bases of the junction left unmatched. CDR3 loop: CASSQHRLADVSTDTQYF. The CDR3 DNA reads as TGCGCCAGCAGCCAACATAGACTAGCGGACGTTAGCACAGATACGCAGTATTTT.

This clone has a single count. In nucleotides, the CDR3 is TGCGCCAGCAGCTCCAGGGCGGGAAGCACAGATACGCAGTATTTT. It yields the protein CASSSRAGSTDTQYF. The J gene is TRBJ2-3, the V gene TRBV5-1, with D maybe TRBD2 (6 bases). Germline V gene lookup returns CDR1 SGHRS and CDR2 YFSETQ. V was clipped by 3 bases and J by 0 bases, with 11 bases between them. This CDR3 contains 15 residues.

This sequence joins TRBV28 and TRBJ1-2, with 9 nucleotides matching TRBD1. J was trimmed by 8 bases and V by 8 bases; bases with no gene match: 9. CDR1 MDHEN and CDR2 SYDVKM come from the germline V gene. This CDR3 has 13 amino acids. The CDR3 reads CASVGGQGRGYTF. For the CDR3, the DNA is TGTGCCAGCGTAGGGGGACAGGGACGGGGCTACACCTTC.

The chain is built from TRBV13 and TRBJ2-5, with D possibly matching TRBD2 (5 bases). The CDR3 runs to 16 residues. Germline values: CDR1 PRHDT, CDR2 FYEKMQ (reference sequence). The germline V and J ends were trimmed by 1 base and 0 bases, with 12 bases remaining between them. The CDR3 sequence: CASSLVSGAYQETQYF. CDR3 sequence (DNA): TGTGCCAGCAGCTTAGTAAGCGGAGCTTACCAAGAGACCCAGTACTTC.

V gene TRBV5-6 combines with J gene TRBJ2-7; tentatively, D is TRBD2 (5 bases). V lost 4 bases to trimming and J lost 2 bases, with 16 bases between them. In germline, CDR1 is SGHDT, CDR2 YYEEEE. This CDR3 comprises 15 residues. In DNA, the CDR3 is TGTGCCAGCAGCCGACCCCAATGGGGAGCCTACGAGCAGTACTTC. This translates into CASSRPQWGAYEQYF.

This clone was seen a handful of times. The rearrangement uses TRBV5-4 and TRBJ1-1; TRBD1 is a possible D gene (5 bases). Germline V gene sequence: CDR1 SGHNT, CDR2 YYREEE (reference sequence). Trimming took 5 bases from V and 3 from J, leaving 11 bases between them. The CDR3 is 13 residues long. The CDR3 loop is CASSPGWDTEAFF. CDR3 nucleotide sequence: TGTGCCAGCAGTCCAGGGTGGGACACTGAAGCTTTCTTT.

This clone was counted once. This chain connects TRBV6-1 to TRBJ2-6; a possible D gene is TRBD1 (6 bases). CDR1 is MNHNS, CDR2 SASEGT, per germline. CDR3 length: 15 amino acids. V lost 6 bases and J 4 bases, leaving 13 bases between the germline ends. Written as DNA, the CDR3 is TGTGCCAGCAGGGAAACAGGGTCAGGGGCCAACGTCCTGACTTTC. Translation: CASRETGSGANVLTF.

On this clone: Germline and junction disagree at one end, which may indicate a read error. The rearrangement uses TRBV7-8 and TRBJ2-1; 10 positions match TRBD1. The CDR3 contains 13 residues. Germline assignment: CDR1 SGHVS and CDR2 FQNEAQ. The CDR3 nucleotides read TGTGCCAGCAGCTTAGGAAGATGGGACAGGGGACTCTTC. Protein sequence: CASSLGRWDRGLF.

This chain links TRBV28 with TRBJ1-2, with D hard to call. Looked up from germline, CDR1 is MDHEN and CDR2 is SYDVKM. With 6 bases removed from V and 2 bases from J, the gap between germline ends came to 13 bases. This CDR3 region has 14 residues. As DNA, the CDR3 is TGTGCCAGCAGGGCATTTATCCTCAACTATGGCTACACCTTC. Protein: CASRAFILNYGYTF.

The V call is TRBV29-1, the J call TRBJ2-7; D gene uncertain. The CDR3 has 13 residues. Trimming pared 7 bases from V and 3 bases from J, leaving 16 bases between. Germline V gives CDR1 SQVTM, CDR2 ANQGSEA. The CDR3 region is CSAHRLGSYEQYF. CDR3 sequence (DNA): TGCAGCGCCCACCGACTGGGTAGCTACGAGCAGTACTTC.

This clone was detected only a few times. V and J are TRBV9 and TRBJ2-5; 8 nucleotides match TRBD1. CDR3 size: 14 residues. Germline CDR1 is SGDLS and CDR2 is YYNGEE. V shed 4 bases, J shed 5 bases, and the junction held 7 bases outside the gene matches. The CDR3 nucleotides read TGTGCCAGCAGCCCGCGGACAGGGTTGGAGACCCAGTACTTC. Its translation: CASSPRTGLETQYF. Combining the CDR3 with reference TRBV9 and TRBJ2-5 gives the whole variable domain DSGVTQTPKHLITATGQRVTLRCSPRSGDLSVYWYQQSLDQGLQFLIQYYNGEERAKGNILERFSAQQFPDLHSELNLSSLELGDSALYFCASSPRTGLETQYFGPGTRLLVL.

This chain connects TRBV5-8 to TRBJ2-7, with D unresolved. This CDR3 spans 14 amino acids. The germline V and J ends were trimmed by 1 base and 7 bases, with 15 bases remaining between them. In germline, CDR1 is SGHTS, CDR2 YDEGEE. The CDR3 sequence: CASSLMYGADEQYF. The CDR3 DNA reads as TGTGCCAGCAGCTTGATGTATGGCGCGGATGAGCAGTACTTC.

V is TRBV18 and J is TRBJ2-7; D is perhaps TRBD1 (5 bases). Germline lookup yields CDR1 KGHSH and CDR2 LQKENI. CDR3 length: 17 amino acids. V was pared by 2 bases and J by 3 bases, with 20 bases between. The CDR3 DNA follows: TGTGCCAGCTCACCAAGGGTAGGGGTCCAGGCTCTCTACGAGCAGTACTTC. Protein product: CASSPRVGVQALYEQYF.

V usage is TRBV28 and J usage is TRBJ2-1, with 10 nucleotides matching TRBD2. The CDR3 sequence is 15 residues long. The germline gives CDR1 MDHEN, CDR2 SYDVKM. The V gene end was trimmed by 7 bases and the J gene end by 4 bases; junction bases not matched to a gene: 7. The CDR3 nucleotides read TGTGCCAGCACCCCTAGCGGGAGTATTTACAATGAGCAGTTCTTC. This encodes CASTPSGSIYNEQFF.

In this sample, this clone turned up a few times. V usage is TRBV28 and J usage is TRBJ1-1; a possible D gene is TRBD1 (6 bases). Trimming shortened V by 5 bases and J by 5 bases, and 24 bases separated the two germline ends. The V gene's germline CDR1 is MDHEN and CDR2 SYDVKM. CDR3 length: 17 amino acids. CDR3 coding DNA: TGTGCCAGCAGTCCCCGGTGGGGAACGGGCACAGGGACTGAAGCTTTCTTT. This encodes CASSPRWGTGTGTEAFF.

This rearrangement joins TRBV7-2 to TRBJ2-7; 9 bases are a match to TRBD2. Germline-derived CDR1 and CDR2 are SGHTA and FQGNSA. Unmatched junction bases numbered 13, after V lost 2 bases and J lost 2 bases. The CDR3 covers 18 residues. CDR3 sequence (DNA): TGTGCCAGCAGCTTAAGTTCAGGACTAGCGCTGGGTCCCTACGAGCAGTACTTC. This codes for CASSLSSGLALGPYEQYF.

The chain uses TRBV11-3 and TRBJ2-1; no clear D. Trimming cost V 3 bases and J 4 bases, with 13 bases left between them. Germline V CDR1 and CDR2: SGHNT, YENEEA. The CDR3 is 15 amino acids. The CDR3 nucleotides are TGTGCCAGCAGCTTCACGACAAATTCTTACAATGAGCAGTTCTTC. Translation gives CASSFTTNSYNEQFF.

This clone was seen only once. The chain is built from TRBV7-2 and TRBJ2-1; 10 positions match TRBD2. Per the germline V gene, CDR1 is SGHTA and CDR2 is FQGNSA. This CDR3 is built from 15 residues. With 5 bases clipped from V and 8 bases from J, the junction kept 9 bases outside the gene matches. CDR3 region: CASSATGTSVHEQFF. The CDR3 coding sequence is TGTGCCAGCAGCGCGACCGGGACTAGCGTCCATGAGCAGTTCTTC.

Note on this clone: No DNA is shown, since the ends of the CDR3 on it are uncertain; the CDR3 is the one TCRdb lists. The V gene is TRBV5-1, the J gene TRBJ1-1; TRBD1 is the table's D call and was not checked against the DNA. The CDR3 totals 14 residues, both ends included. Germline V lookup: CDR1 SGHRS, CDR2 YFSETQ. The CDR3 spells CAGSPFGPGTEAFF.

In this sample, this clone turned up once. This rearrangement joins TRBV28 to TRBJ1-1; TRBD1 matches at 8 bases. The CDR3 is made up of 16 amino acids. The germline V gene has CDR1 MDHEN and CDR2 SYDVKM. V lost 3 bases and J lost 0; bases outside the gene matches: 6. The CDR3: CASSFYQTGVNTEAFF. The CDR3 DNA follows: TGTGCCAGCAGTTTTTATCAGACAGGGGTGAACACTGAAGCTTTCTTT.

The chain carries TRBV7-9 and TRBJ1-4, with 7 bases that match TRBD1. The V gene's germline CDR1 is SEHNR and CDR2 FQNEAQ (reference sequence). V lost 6 bases and J lost 6; bases outside the gene matches: 19. The CDR3 loop spans 18 amino acids. The CDR3 is CASRPTGTDRPNDEKLFF. The DNA for the CDR3 is TGTGCCAGCAGACCGACCGGGACAGACAGACCTAATGATGAAAAACTGTTTTTT.

The rearrangement uses TRBV7-2 and TRBJ2-5; D remains ambiguous. This CDR3 contains 12 residues. The germline CDR1 and CDR2 sequences are SGHTA and FQGNSA. V lost 3 bases and J lost 5, with 7 bases in between. CDR3 residues: CASSFYEETQYF. CDR3 nucleotides: TGTGCCAGCAGCTTTTACGAGGAGACCCAGTACTTC.

This clone was detected only a few times. The V gene is TRBV27, the J gene TRBJ1-5; 8 bases match TRBD1. The CDR3 spans 13 residues. In germline, CDR1 is MNHEY, CDR2 SMNVEV (reference sequence). CDR3 coding DNA: TGTGCTTCGGGGGACAGGATTAATCAGCCCCAGCATTTT. The encoded protein is CASGDRINQPQHF.